The T cell receptor beta chain under discussion was sequenced for a study of blood T cell repertoires in COVID-19. Study in general: The origin of the acute and convalescent COVID-19 samples was the United States, Italy and Spain.

Authors' processing steps: It was from reference gene primer amplification that nucleated cell counts were estimated. The repertoire was sequenced with immunoSEQ multiplex PCR; TCRdb's copy has only in-frame clones and lacks some. The V and J calls and clone size are taken from that table; D and trimming were inferred from the DNA. The sample lists approximately 110,000 clones, roughly 92% occurring once. The germline gives CDR1 KGHDR, CDR2 SFDVKD. Losses at the gene ends were 3 bases for V and 3 bases for J; bases not matched to a gene: 2. The CDR3 has 15 amino acids. The Seattle patients, enrolled during active infection, were followed longitudinally.

The rearrangement uses TRBV24-1 and TRBJ2-3; 10 positions agree with TRBD1. Sequencing was done on a sample of peripheral blood. This TCR came from a man in his forties or fifties with COVID-19, enrolled during active disease. The DNA of the CDR3 is TGTGCCACCAGTGATGGGACAGGGGTTACAGATACGCAGTATTTT. Translated, it gives CATSDGTGVTDTQYF.